Shown below are 17 T cell receptor beta chains from a single sample sequenced in a study of blood T cell repertoires in COVID-19. TCRdb's copy holds only in-frame clones and misses some; the assay was immunoSEQ multiplex PCR. The sample records around 43,000 clones, approximately 91% being singletons. The sequencing input was peripheral blood. These receptors were obtained from a man aged 45-65 years with active COVID-19.

V is TRBV4-2 and J is TRBJ2-1; 9 bases are shared with TRBD2. The CDR3 runs to 16 residues. Germline V lookup: CDR1 LGHNA, CDR2 YNFKEQ. V gave up 0 bases and J gave up 4 bases; unmatched junction bases: 4. CDR3 nucleotides: TGTGCCAGCAGCCAAGAAGCTAGCGGGACTTACAATGAGCAGTTCTTC. The encoded protein is CASSQEASGTYNEQFF.

The gene calls are TRBV10-3 and TRBJ2-7, with 7 bases matching TRBD1. CDR1 and CDR2 (germline): ENHRY, SYGVKD. CDR3 length equals 14 residues. The V gene end was trimmed by 5 bases and the J gene end by 7 bases; junction bases not matched to a gene: 11. CDR3 amino acids: CAISRQGPTAEQYF. CDR3 coding DNA: TGTGCCATCAGTAGACAGGGTCCTACGGCGGAGCAGTACTTC.

The chain is built from TRBV20-1 and TRBJ2-1; 14 positions agree with TRBD2. The CDR3 extends over 17 amino acids. CDR1 DFQATT and CDR2 SNEGSKA come from the germline V gene (reference sequence). V lost 5 bases, J lost 6 bases, and 12 bases stayed unmatched. The CDR3 DNA reads TGCAGTGCTGGTGTTGCAGGGACTAGCGGGAGTCGCAATGAGCAGTTCTTC. Its translation: CSAGVAGTSGSRNEQFF.

This chain connects TRBV6-6 to TRBJ1-2; D not certain. CDR3 length equals 11 residues. CDR1 MNHNY and CDR2 SVGAGI come from the germline V gene (reference sequence). Deletions cut 6 bases from V and 5 bases from J, with 7 bases between. CDR3 sequence reads: CASREGYGYTF. The CDR3 nucleotides read TGTGCCAGCAGGGAGGGATATGGCTACACCTTC.

The chain joins TRBV27 to TRBJ2-1, with 12 bases fitting TRBD2. Unmatched junction bases numbered 15, after V lost 5 bases and J lost 7 bases. This CDR3 spans 18 amino acids. CDR1 MNHEY and CDR2 SMNVEV come from the germline V gene (reference sequence). The CDR3 here is CASSIGSSGRAMGNEQFF. The CDR3 nucleotides read TGTGCCAGCAGTATAGGGTCTAGCGGGAGGGCCATGGGGAATGAGCAGTTCTTC.

This rearrangement joins TRBV29-1 to TRBJ2-1; tentatively, D is TRBD2 (5 bases). Looked up from germline, CDR1 is SQVTM and CDR2 is ANQGSEA. The CDR3 has 12 residues. V dropped 0 bases and J dropped 8 bases, with 8 bases sitting between them. The CDR3 DNA sequence: TGCAGCGTTGAAGATCTGAGGGATGAGCAGTTCTTC. It codes for CSVEDLRDEQFF.

The chain combines TRBV15 with TRBJ1-1; TRBD1 aligns across 9 bases. This CDR3 spans 15 amino acids. J was trimmed by 6 bases and V by 1 base; bases with no gene match: 6. Germline CDR1 reads LNHNV; CDR2 reads YYDKDF (reference sequence). CDR3 coding DNA: TGTGCCACCAGCAGAGGGGGACAGGGTTCGGCTGAAGCTTTCTTT. Residues: CATSRGGQGSAEAFF.

The chain employs TRBV15 and TRBJ2-5; 9 nucleotides align to TRBD2. V shed 5 bases and J 5 bases; nucleotides not matched to a gene: 9. This CDR3 is 15 amino acids long. From germline, CDR1 is LNHNV and CDR2 YYDKDF (reference sequence). CDR3: CATSLVAGVGETQYF. The CDR3 DNA is TGTGCCACCAGCTTAGTAGCGGGAGTGGGGGAGACCCAGTACTTC.

This chain connects TRBV5-1 to TRBJ2-1; D is perhaps TRBD1 (6 bases). CDR1 is SGHRS, CDR2 YFSETQ, per germline. Deletions cut 3 bases from V and 5 bases from J, with 9 bases between. The CDR3 extends over 13 amino acids. The CDR3 bases are TGCGCCAGCAGCTCACAGGGCAACAATGAGCAGTTCTTC. Its protein is CASSSQGNNEQFF.

This chain connects TRBV9 to TRBJ2-7, with TRBD1 identical over 10 bases. CDR1 is SGDLS and CDR2 is YYNGEE in the germline V gene. The CDR3 is 15 residues long. Germline trimming cut 4 bases from V and 3 bases from J; bases unmatched to any gene: 7. The CDR3 bases are TGTGCCAGCAGCCCCCGGACAGGGGGAGACTACGAGCAGTACTTC. This translates into CASSPRTGGDYEQYF.

The DNA for the CDR3 is TGTGCCAGCAGCTTGTCTACAGGGGCCTCCTACAATGAGCAGTTCTTC. Protein: CASSLSTGASYNEQFF. The chain combines TRBV5-6 with TRBJ2-1; 7 bases are a match to TRBD1. Looked up from germline, CDR1 is SGHDT and CDR2 is YYEEEE. With 1 base clipped from V and 0 bases from J, the junction kept 4 bases outside the gene matches. The CDR3 consists of 16 residues.

This clone showed up just a few times. The V call is TRBV29-1, the J call TRBJ2-1; D is uncertain. CDR1 is SQVTM, CDR2 ANQGSEA, per germline. Between the trimmed V and J ends, which lost 7 bases and 3 bases, there was a span of 4 bases. This CDR3 has 10 amino acids. The CDR3, as DNA: TGCAGCGGTAGCTACAATGAGCAGTTCTTC. This sequence encodes CSGSYNEQFF.

The chain recombines TRBV19 with TRBJ1-1, with TRBD1 matching over 8 bases. This CDR3 contains 14 residues. CDR1 and CDR2 (germline): LNHDA, SQIVND (reference sequence). The V segment lost 5 bases and the J segment 2 bases; nucleotides outside the gene matches: 4. The CDR3 DNA is TGTGCCAGTAGTCCCGGACAGGGAAACACTGAAGCTTTCTTT. Residues: CASSPGQGNTEAFF.

The V gene is TRBV28, the J gene TRBJ2-4; D is possibly TRBD2 (5 bases). The germline V gene has CDR1 MDHEN and CDR2 SYDVKM. The CDR3 runs 16 residues. V dropped 2 bases and J dropped 0 bases, with 11 bases sitting between them. The CDR3 coding sequence is TGTGCCAGCAGTTTACCTCGGGGTTTAGCCAAAAACATTCAGTACTTC. Protein sequence: CASSLPRGLAKNIQYF. Variable domain in full (rest from reference TRBV28 and TRBJ2-4): DVKVTQSSRYLVKRTGEKVFLECVQDMDHENMFWYRQDPGLGLRLIYFSYDVKMKEKGDIPEGYSVSREKKERFSLILESASTNQTSMYLCASSLPRGLAKNIQYFGAGTRLSVL.

The gene calls are TRBV7-2 and TRBJ2-1, with D possibly matching TRBD2 (6 bases). Germline CDR1 reads SGHTA; CDR2 reads FQGNSA. V gave up 3 bases and J gave up 9 bases, with 21 bases separating them. The CDR3 is 16 residues long. The chain's CDR3 is CASSLPPNGREGEQFF. CDR3 sequence (DNA): TGTGCCAGCAGCTTGCCCCCGAATGGGCGGGAAGGTGAGCAGTTCTTC.

The chain recombines TRBV2 with TRBJ2-6; weak D call: TRBD2 (5 bases). CDR1 and CDR2 from the germline V gene are SNHLY and FYNNEI. This CDR3 is built from 15 residues. Deletions cut 5 bases from V and 4 bases from J, with 12 bases between. In nucleotides, the CDR3 is TGTGCCAGCAGTAAATCAACGGGAGGGGCCAACGTCCTGACTTTC. This sequence encodes CASSKSTGGANVLTF.

The J gene is TRBJ2-3, the V gene TRBV29-1, with D possibly matching TRBD2 (5 bases). Germline V lookup: CDR1 SQVTM, CDR2 ANQGSEA. This CDR3 contains 15 residues. Trimming took 5 bases from V and 2 from J, leaving 17 bases between them. The CDR3 DNA sequence: TGCAGCGTTCCCCCGGGGAGCTCCTACACAGATACGCAGTATTTT. It yields the protein CSVPPGSSYTDTQYF.